This T cell receptor (beta chain) was sequenced in a study of blood T cell repertoires in COVID-19. As for the study in general: Spain, Italy and the United States supplied samples that represented acute and convalescent COVID-19. From T cells, B-cell-depleted T cells, or PBMCs came the material, which was cDNA or gDNA.

Original analysis: Reference gene primer amplification yielded estimated nucleated cell counts. Sequencing was performed with immunoSEQ multiplex PCR; in TCRdb, only in-frame clones are kept and a portion is missing. The DNA gave D and trimming, while V, J and clone size come from that table. The sample carries about 220,000 clones, just over 85% recorded once. V was pared by 5 bases and J by 0 bases, with 8 bases between. Germline lookup yields CDR1 MNHNY and CDR2 SVGAGI (reference sequence). The CDR3 length is 14 residues. This clonotype originated in a man aged 30 to 39 who had recovered from COVID-19. What was sequenced was peripheral blood. The rearrangement joins TRBV6-6 to TRBJ1-3; D is unclear. CDR3 sequence: CASSKTFSGNTIYF. The CDR3 DNA follows: TGTGCCAGCAGTAAGACATTCTCTGGAAACACCATATATTTT.